The clone carrying this TCR beta chain was seen repeatedly, ten times or more. Its antigen remains unknown. Germline V gene data show CDR1 as SGHTA and CDR2 as FQGNSA. With V trimmed by 6 bases and J by 3 bases, 6 bases remained unmatched. This CDR3 comprises 14 residues. For the second PCR, which ran for roughly 6 to 11 cycles, a sample-barcoded 5' primer and a J-beta primer mix were used. Using its own MiXCR run on the 5' RACE reads, TCRdb lists one record per CDR3 protein. The sample has 600,000 or so distinct CDR3 sequences; roughly 48% are singletons. This specimen comes from a study of blood T cells in healthy people across ages. Study-level findings and limits: It was the long-lived donors that had more naive CD4+ cells and higher diversity than aged donors.

V and J are TRBV7-2 and TRBJ2-5, with 8 bases lining up with TRBD1. The sequence came from an elderly man in good health. Specimen: blood. The DNA for the CDR3 is TGTGCCAGCAGTTCGACAGGGGTAGAAGAGACCCAGTACTTC. This codes for CASSSTGVEETQYF.